This T cell receptor (beta chain) originates from a study of response to subunit inactivated influenza vaccine (dated by TCRdb to between 2017 and 2018). With regard to the full study: To follow how T cells responded to a trivalent subunit inactivated influenza vaccine, the researchers relied on deep quantitative profiling of the T cell receptor repertoire.

The paper as a whole reports these results and caveats: According to the authors, only a limited number of new T cells may be recruited by each seasonal influenza vaccination.

Notes on this clonotype: No cognate antigen has been identified for it. Base qualities are not recorded, but no much larger clone differs from it by a single base.

Library preparation was by RT-PCR. Sequenced on an Illumina HiSeq 2500. TCRdb passed the public sequencing reads through fastp at Q25 and MiXCR, retaining productive beta sequences. When rows share a CDR3 protein, they turn into one entry using the most common DNA and genes. Within this sample are hundreds of thousands of distinct CDR3 sequences, with 22% of them counted one time only. The biggest ten clones account for approximately 10% of the sample. Source: PBMCs from blood, taken 21 months after vaccination. The receptor comes from a man between 50 and 70 years old who received an inactivated influenza vaccine. Donor details come from another sample of the same person, matched by shared clones.

The DNA sequence is as follows: TGCAGCGCCCAGGGGAGGGGATTCATGAACACTGAAGCTTTCTTT. Its amino acids are CSAQGRGFMNTEAFF. The chain uses TRBV29-1 and TRBJ1-1; tentative D gene TRBD1, with 6 bases matching. The CDR3 has 15 amino acids, counting the end cysteine and phenylalanine. Only the CDR3 part of the read is kept: 45 bases, read in frame from the first base. From a lookup of the germline V gene, CDR1 and CDR2 are SQVTM and ANQGSEA. The V and J ends are trimmed by 7 bases and 0 bases, leaving 18 bases between them.